Listed here are 16 T cell receptor beta chains from one sample, sequenced in a study of blood T cells in healthy people across ages. A second PCR, run for roughly 7 to 11 cycles, used a sample-barcoded 5' primer plus a J-beta primer mix. TCRdb processed the 5' RACE reads anew with MiXCR; each CDR3 protein has one entry. The sample has 600,000 to 850,000 distinct CDR3 sequences; 43% are singletons. Sequencing was performed on blood. These receptors all come from a woman in her sixties in good health.

This clonotype was picked up a small number of times. The chain couples TRBV6-6 to TRBJ2-1; 8 bases line up with TRBD1. The ends lost 8 bases at V and 6 bases at J; junction bases unmatched: 9. The germline gives CDR1 MNHNY, CDR2 SVGAGI (reference sequence). The CDR3 has 14 residues. The CDR3 reads CASCSGGLGNEQFF. The CDR3 DNA sequence: TGTGCCAGCTGCTCAGGGGGCTTGGGCAATGAGCAGTTCTTC.

The genes are TRBV2 and TRBJ1-6; no definite D call. V dropped 3 bases and J dropped 0 bases, with 12 bases sitting between them. CDR1 and CDR2 (germline): SNHLY, FYNNEI. The CDR3 extends over 17 amino acids. Written as DNA, the CDR3 is TGTGCCAGCAGTGAGTCAAGAGGGAGCTCCTATAATTCACCCCTCCACTTT. Protein product: CASSESRGSSYNSPLHF. Variable domain in full (rest from reference TRBV2 and TRBJ1-6): EPEVTQTPSHQVTQMGQEVILRCVPISNHLYFYWYRQILGQKVEFLVSFYNNEISEKSEIFDDQFSVERPDGSNFTLKIRSTKLEDSAMYFCASSESRGSSYNSPLHFGNGTRLTVT.

The chain is built from TRBV10-3 and TRBJ2-1, with D perhaps TRBD1 (5 bases). CDR1 and CDR2 from the germline V gene are ENHRY and SYGVKD. The germline V and J ends were trimmed by 4 bases and 5 bases, with 9 bases remaining between them. The CDR3 loop spans 13 amino acids. The CDR3 DNA sequence: TGTGCCATCAGTGGGCAAGGGGACAATGAGCAGTTCTTC. As protein: CAISGQGDNEQFF.

This clonotype was observed once. The V call is TRBV20-1, the J call TRBJ2-5; D remains ambiguous. Germline V gene data show CDR1 as DFQATT and CDR2 as SNEGSKA (reference sequence). V lost 6 bases, J lost 1 base, and 12 bases lay in between. CDR3 size: 13 residues. CDR3 DNA sequence: TGCAGTGCCCATTGGGCGGTCCAAGAGACCCAGTACTTC. Translating gives CSAHWAVQETQYF.

This clonotype has only one observation. J is TRBJ2-5 and V is TRBV20-1; 11 nucleotides align to TRBD2. The CDR3 loop spans 17 amino acids. The junction had 9 bases not matched to a gene; V was cut back by 1 base and J by 2 bases. From germline, CDR1 is DFQATT and CDR2 SNEGSKA (reference sequence). CDR3 protein: CSARGLAGGQRQETQYF. In DNA form, the CDR3 reads TGCAGTGCTAGAGGTTTAGCGGGGGGGCAGAGGCAAGAGACCCAGTACTTC.

The rearrangement links TRBV6-6 to TRBJ2-5; TRBD1 aligns across 7 bases. From germline, CDR1 is MNHNY and CDR2 SVGAGI (reference sequence). CDR3 size: 17 residues. J gave up 5 bases and V 2 bases, and 14 bases lay outside the gene matches. The DNA for the CDR3 is TGTGCCAGCAGTTACACCCTGACAGGGAACATAGGGGAGACCCAGTACTTC. It encodes CASSYTLTGNIGETQYF.

This clonotype was counted many times. The J gene is TRBJ2-7, the V gene TRBV9; D could derive from TRBD1 or TRBD2 (5 bases each). Germline CDR1 reads SGDLS; CDR2 reads YYNGEE. V was cut by 0 bases and J by 3 bases, with 10 bases left in between. This CDR3 has 14 residues. The CDR3 protein is CASSVGGADYEQYF. The CDR3 nucleotides are TGTGCCAGCAGCGTAGGAGGGGCCGACTACGAGCAGTACTTC.

In DNA, the CDR3 is TGTGCCAGCAGTGATGGCCCAGCGGGAGCCAAAAACATTCAGTACTTC. Residues: CASSDGPAGAKNIQYF. The V and J genes are TRBV2 and TRBJ2-4, with D maybe TRBD2 (6 bases). V lost 3 bases, J lost 0 bases, and 12 bases lay in between. CDR3 size: 16 residues. Germline CDR1 SNHLY, CDR2 FYNNEI.

This clonotype was found a few times. V is TRBV25-1 and J is TRBJ1-2; 10 bases fit TRBD1. The trim removed 5 bases at V and 4 bases at J, leaving 10 bases unmatched. CDR1 is MGHDK, CDR2 SYGVNS, per germline. This CDR3 has 16 residues. The CDR3 is CASSPQSTGGAYGYTF. CDR3 DNA sequence: TGTGCCAGCAGTCCGCAATCGACAGGGGGCGCCTATGGCTACACCTTC.

The rearrangement uses TRBV12-3 or TRBV12-4 and TRBJ1-2; tentative D call: TRBD1 (6 bases). The CDR3 length is 14 residues. The V and J ends lost 6 bases and 3 bases respectively, with 14 bases between them. CDR3 sequence: CASSIGGSYYGYTF. In DNA form, the CDR3 reads TGTGCCAGCAGCATAGGGGGAAGTTACTATGGCTACACCTTC.

V usage is TRBV9 and J usage is TRBJ1-5, with D possibly matching TRBD1 (5 bases). This CDR3 contains 15 residues. The germline gives CDR1 SGDLS, CDR2 YYNGEE. Between the trimmed V and J ends, which lost 3 bases and 2 bases, there was a span of 12 bases. The DNA of the CDR3 is TGTGCCAGCAGCGCGGGGGGTTTTGGCAATCAGCCCCAGCATTTT. It is translated as CASSAGGFGNQPQHF.

The chain employs TRBV5-1 and TRBJ2-5, with 12 nucleotides matching TRBD2. This CDR3 is 15 amino acids long. With V trimmed by 3 bases and J by 2 bases, 2 bases remained unmatched. Germline lookup yields CDR1 SGHRS and CDR2 YFSETQ. CDR3 bases: TGCGCCAGCAGCTACCTAGCGGGGGGGCAAGAGACCCAGTACTTC. Translation: CASSYLAGGQETQYF. Based on the CDR3 plus reference TRBV5-1 and TRBJ2-5, the full variable domain is KAGVTQTPRYLIKTRGQQVTLSCSPISGHRSVSWYQQTPGQGLQFLFEYFSETQRNKGNFPGRFSGRQFSNSRSEMNVSTLELGDSALYLCASSYLAGGQETQYFGPGTRLLVL.

There are a few counts of this clonotype. The chain combines TRBV12-3 or TRBV12-4 with TRBJ2-1; D is perhaps TRBD2 (6 bases). The ends were cut back, 2 bases at V and 7 bases at J, with 18 bases in the middle. This CDR3 is built from 16 residues. CDR3 loop: CASSLRSGIGGNEQFF. The CDR3 nucleotides are TGTGCCAGCAGTTTAAGGTCGGGGATAGGAGGGAATGAGCAGTTCTTC.

Notes on this clonotype: A much more abundant neighbour one base away suggests this may be a read error. This chain joins TRBV6-6 and TRBJ2-3; maybe TRBD1 (5 bases). Germline loops: CDR1 MNHNY, CDR2 SVGAGI (reference sequence). This CDR3 region has 13 residues. This CDR3 reads CASSYGHTDTRYF. For the CDR3, the DNA is TGTGCCAGCAGTTACGGACACACAGATACGCGGTATTTT.

In regard to this clonotype: Given a much more abundant clone one base away, this may be a read error. The chain is built from TRBV3-1 and TRBJ2-7; 7 nucleotides align to TRBD2. From germline, CDR1 is LGHDT and CDR2 YNNKEL (reference sequence). CDR3 size: 13 residues. V shed 7 bases and J 5 bases; nucleotides not matched to a gene: 8. CDR3 loop: CASMGGANDEQYF. The CDR3 DNA follows: TGTGCCAGCATGGGAGGGGCTAACGACGAGCAGTACTTC.

J is TRBJ1-2 and V is TRBV11-2; D is unresolved. Trimming removed 5 bases from V and 8 bases from J, with 21 bases in between. This CDR3 comprises 15 residues. CDR1 is SGHAT, CDR2 FQNNGV, per germline. CDR3 loop: CASSPMGQLTGGYTF. The CDR3 nucleotides read TGTGCCAGCAGCCCAATGGGTCAACTCACCGGGGGCTACACCTTC.